The 28 T cell receptor beta chains in this list originate from one sample, sequenced in a study of CD8+CD57+ T cells in acquired aplastic anemia. According to the study, genomic DNA was the template for TCR beta VDJ and CDR3 profiling. MiXCR was run by TCRdb on the reads, yielding one entry per CDR3 protein. The sample has under 200,000 distinct CDR3 sequences, roughly 50% seen once; the top ten hold 2.5% to 4%. Patients chosen for sequencing had shown CD8+CD57+ cell expansion by flow cytometry. Sequenced: sorted CD4+, CD8+, or CD8+CD57+ T cells (not recorded which) from PBMCs. The receptors originated from a human donor with aplastic anemia.

The J gene is TRBJ2-7, the V gene TRBV24-1; 8 bases align to TRBD1. The CDR3 length is 15 residues. The ends lost 3 bases at V and 3 bases at J; junction bases unmatched: 6. The germline CDR1 and CDR2 sequences are KGHDR and SFDVKD. CDR3 DNA sequence: TGTGCCACCAGTGATCCACAGGGGGGATACTACGAGCAGTACTTC. This translates into CATSDPQGGYYEQYF.

The genes are TRBV11-2 and TRBJ1-5; D uncertain. This CDR3 comprises 17 residues. Trimming left V 2 bases short and J 0 bases short, with 14 bases between. Germline V gene lookup returns CDR1 SGHAT and CDR2 FQNNGV. The DNA of the CDR3 is TGTGCCAGCAGCTTAAGCGGTTCTACCCATAGCAATCAGCCCCAGCATTTT. This encodes CASSLSGSTHSNQPQHF. The full variable domain, rest sourced from reference TRBV11-2 and TRBJ1-5, is EAGVAQSPRYKIIEKRQSVAFWCNPISGHATLYWYQQILGQGPKLLIQFQNNGVVDDSQLPKDRFSAERLKGVDSTLKIQPAKLEDSAVYLCASSLSGSTHSNQPQHFGDGTRLSIL.

The gene calls are TRBV9 and TRBJ2-1, with 7 bases aligning to TRBD2. Germline V CDR1 and CDR2: SGDLS, YYNGEE. The CDR3 is made up of 16 amino acids. V was pared by 0 bases and J by 9 bases, with 12 bases of the junction left unmatched. This CDR3 is CASSVGGGGGSGEQFF. The CDR3 DNA sequence: TGTGCCAGCAGCGTAGGGGGCGGGGGAGGGTCTGGTGAGCAGTTCTTC.

The DNA of the CDR3 is TGTGCCAGCCGGACAGTCAATCAGCCCCAGCATTTT. Amino acid sequence: CASRTVNQPQHF. The chain is built from TRBV12-3 or TRBV12-4 and TRBJ1-5, with a weak D call TRBD1 (6 bases). This CDR3 region has 12 residues. V shed 8 bases and J shed 3 bases, with 8 bases lying between them.

This chain connects TRBV2 to TRBJ1-4, with no clear D. The CDR3 is 14 residues long. CDR1 and CDR2 (germline): SNHLY, FYNNEI. V was clipped by 3 bases and J by 7 bases, with 12 bases between them. Here the CDR3 DNA reads TGTGCCAGCAGTGACGGGGAATGGGGTGAAAAACTGTTTTTT. Protein sequence: CASSDGEWGEKLFF.

The rearrangement joins TRBV20-1 to TRBJ1-5; D gene unclear. CDR3 length: 14 residues. CDR1 is DFQATT, CDR2 SNEGSKA, per germline (reference sequence). V was trimmed by 3 bases and J by 1 base, leaving 10 bases between them. The CDR3 coding sequence is TGCAGTGCTAGGCCCGGAGACAGCAATCAGCCCCAGCATTTT. Its protein product is CSARPGDSNQPQHF.

For this clonotype: One junction end does not reproduce the germline sequence, and a read error may be involved. This chain joins TRBV10-3 and TRBJ2-7; TRBD1 agrees at 7 bases. Germline assignment: CDR1 ENHRY and CDR2 SYGVKD. The CDR3 spans 14 residues. CDR3 sequence reads: CASSAPPGQAEQYF. CDR3 bases: TGTGCCAGCAGTGCCCCCCCCGGACAGGCCGAGCAGTACTTC.

The V and J genes are TRBV29-1 and TRBJ1-1; 7 bases agree with TRBD1. CDR3 length equals 14 residues. CDR1 SQVTM and CDR2 ANQGSEA come from the germline V gene. V lost 4 bases to trimming and J lost 2 bases; unmatched junction nucleotides: 7. DNA for the CDR3: TGCAGCGTTGGAATGGGACAGCGAAACACTGAAGCTTTCTTT. Translated, it gives CSVGMGQRNTEAFF.

The chain is built from TRBV6-4 and TRBJ2-7; D might be TRBD2 (6 bases). CDR1 and CDR2 from the germline V gene are MRHNA and SNTAGT. The ends were cut back, 3 bases at V and 3 bases at J, with 9 bases in the middle. The CDR3 runs 13 residues. The CDR3 loop reads CASSEEGFYEQYF. DNA for the CDR3: TGTGCCAGCAGTGAGGAGGGTTTCTACGAGCAGTACTTC.

This clonotype was counted between two and nine times. The chain uses TRBV11-2 and TRBJ1-1; 7 bases are shared with TRBD1. The CDR3 has 14 residues. V gave up 5 bases and J gave up 1 base; unmatched junction bases: 4. CDR1 is SGHAT and CDR2 is FQNNGV in the germline V gene. This chain's CDR3 is CASSPRTGNTEAFF. As DNA, the CDR3 is TGTGCCAGCAGCCCTCGGACAGGGAACACTGAAGCTTTCTTT.

This clonotype was seen ten or more times. The gene calls are TRBV6-5 and TRBJ2-5; D not certain. CDR3 length equals 12 residues. Germline loops: CDR1 MNHEY, CDR2 SVGAGI. The CDR3: CVQKHPKKTQYF. The CDR3 nucleotides are TGTGTTCAAAAACATCCTAAAAAGACCCAGTACTTC.

Regarding this clonotype: This may arise from a read error, as a much more abundant clone is one base away. This chain joins TRBV5-6 and TRBJ2-7; D might be TRBD1 (6 bases). CDR1 and CDR2 (germline): SGHDT, YYEEEE. The CDR3 covers 13 residues. V lost 1 base to trimming and J lost 2 bases, with 7 bases between them. The CDR3 sequence: CASSLNRAYEQYV. The CDR3 DNA reads as TGTGCCAGCAGCTTGAACAGGGCCTACGAGCAGTACGTC.

The J gene is TRBJ1-2, the V gene TRBV10-3; 11 nucleotides agree with TRBD1. From germline, CDR1 is ENHRY and CDR2 SYGVKD. With V trimmed by 10 bases and J by 5 bases, 6 bases remained unmatched. CDR3 length: 13 residues. DNA of the CDR3: TGTGCCAGCAAGGGACAGGGGGAATATGGCTACACCTTC. It encodes CASKGQGEYGYTF.

A word on this clonotype: The junction and the germline gene differ at one end; a read error may be behind it. The J gene is TRBJ2-7, the V gene TRBV4-2, with no clear D. Germline CDR1 is LGHNA and CDR2 is YNFKEQ. The CDR3 spans 15 residues. This CDR3 is CASSQESLVPYKQYF. CDR3 bases: TGTGCCAGCAGCCAAGAGTCTCTAGTCCCCTACAAGCAGTACTTC.

Many counts were recorded for this clonotype. The CDR3 sequence is CASSSVPGNQPQHF. The CDR3 region has the DNA TGTGCCAGCAGCTCCGTTCCGGGCAATCAGCCCCAGCATTTT. The chain combines TRBV2 with TRBJ1-5; no reliable D call. V dropped 6 bases and J dropped 2 bases, with 11 bases sitting between them. CDR3 length: 14 residues. From germline, CDR1 is SNHLY and CDR2 FYNNEI.

This chain joins TRBV30 and TRBJ1-6; the D gene is possibly TRBD1 (6 bases). V was clipped by 2 bases and J by 7 bases, with 12 bases between them. The CDR3 has 14 amino acids. Per the germline V gene, CDR1 is GTSNPN and CDR2 is SVGIG (reference sequence). The chain's CDR3 is CAWSKQGRNSPLHF. The CDR3 DNA reads as TGTGCCTGGAGTAAACAGGGAAGGAATTCACCCCTCCACTTT.

This clonotype came up many times. The chain joins TRBV7-2 to TRBJ2-3; TRBD2 is a possible D gene (7 bases). The CDR3 is made up of 15 amino acids. Germline values: CDR1 SGHTA, CDR2 FQGNSA. Trimming left V 1 base short and J 1 base short, with 9 bases between. The CDR3, as DNA: TGTGCCAGCAGCTTAGTCGGGGGGCGCACAGATACGCAGTATTTT. Its protein is CASSLVGGRTDTQYF.

This clonotype has a count of ten or more. The rearrangement uses TRBV7-9 and TRBJ1-2; D is ambiguous. V shed 4 bases and J shed 5 bases, with 5 bases lying between them. This CDR3 contains 11 residues. Germline CDR1 reads SEHNR; CDR2 reads FQNEAQ (reference sequence). DNA for the CDR3: TGTGCCAGCAGCTCATCGTATGGCTACACCTTC. Translated, it gives CASSSSYGYTF.

This clonotype is a singleton in its sample. This may stem from a read error, because a much larger clone lies one nucleotide away. The rearrangement joins TRBV20-1 to TRBJ2-1; TRBD2 matches 15 bases. CDR1 is DFQATT, CDR2 SNEGSKA, per germline (reference sequence). The CDR3 contains 16 residues. In DNA, the CDR3 is TGCAGTGCTAGTGGACTAGCGGGGGGGTCCTACAATGAGCAGCTCTTC. Its translation is CSASGLAGGSYNEQLF.

As regards this clonotype: A junction end diverges from the germline sequence, so it may reflect a read error. The chain joins TRBV10-3 to TRBJ1-2; maybe TRBD1 (6 bases). Germline CDR1 reads ENHRY; CDR2 reads SYGVKD. The CDR3 spans 15 residues. The CDR3 DNA is TGTGCCATCAGGGAGTCGGGAGGGACAAACTATGGCTACACCTTC. Its translation is CAIRESGGTNYGYTF.

This clonotype occurred many times. V and J are TRBV6-5 and TRBJ2-3; no firm D call. V lost 0 bases and J lost 4, with 11 bases in between. Germline lookup yields CDR1 MNHEY and CDR2 SVGAGI. The length of the CDR3 is 15 residues. The CDR3 protein is CASSYSLTHPDTQYF. As DNA, the CDR3 is TGTGCCAGCAGTTACTCATTAACTCACCCAGATACGCAGTATTTT.

The chain recombines TRBV20-1 with TRBJ2-1; D tentatively fits TRBD1 or TRBD2 (5 bases each). The CDR3 loop spans 14 amino acids. Germline V gives CDR1 DFQATT, CDR2 SNEGSKA (reference sequence). V was shortened by 6 bases and J by 5 bases, with 17 bases between the two germline ends. CDR3 nucleotide sequence: TGCAGTGCGCAACGAGGGGCCTCAAACAATGAGCAGTTCTTC. Protein product: CSAQRGASNNEQFF.

The rearrangement links TRBV5-1 to TRBJ2-1; 12 bases are shared with TRBD2. The J segment lost 8 bases and the V segment lost 4 bases, leaving 7 bases of the junction unmatched. This CDR3 spans 15 amino acids. Per the germline V gene, CDR1 is SGHRS and CDR2 is YFSETQ. The CDR3 loop reads CASSLAGGQGDEQFF. The CDR3 nucleotides read TGCGCCAGCAGCCTAGCGGGGGGGCAAGGTGATGAGCAGTTCTTC.

There are many counts of this clonotype. The CDR3 loop is CASRVFGGNTIYF. The CDR3 coding sequence is TGTGCCAGCAGAGTTTTTGGTGGAAACACCATATATTTT. The rearrangement uses TRBV2 and TRBJ1-3; D remains ambiguous. The V and J ends lost 6 bases and 3 bases respectively, with 9 bases between them. Germline loops: CDR1 SNHLY, CDR2 FYNNEI. The CDR3 sequence is 13 residues long.

V is TRBV19 and J is TRBJ2-7; D could derive from TRBD1 or TRBD2 (5 bases each). V lost 1 base and J 4 bases, leaving 8 bases between the germline ends. This CDR3 is built from 13 residues. Germline V gene data show CDR1 as LNHDA and CDR2 as SQIVND (reference sequence). CDR3 in amino acids: CASSIGDGYEQYF. In nucleotides, the CDR3 is TGTGCCAGTAGTATAGGGGACGGATACGAGCAGTACTTC.

The V gene is TRBV11-1, the J gene TRBJ2-3, with D possibly matching TRBD1 (5 bases). The CDR3 spans 16 residues. Germline loops: CDR1 SGHAT, CDR2 FQDESV (reference sequence). Trimming took 1 base from V and 1 from J, leaving 12 bases between them. CDR3 sequence reads: CASSLGQGVGTDTQYF. DNA for the CDR3: TGTGCCAGCAGCTTAGGGCAGGGTGTCGGCACAGATACGCAGTATTTT.

This clonotype was detected ten times or more. The chain is built from TRBV19 and TRBJ1-2, with 11 bases matching TRBD1. The V segment lost 4 bases and the J segment 7 bases; nucleotides outside the gene matches: 8. The CDR3 contains 15 residues. Germline lookup yields CDR1 LNHDA and CDR2 SQIVND (reference sequence). The CDR3 sequence: CASSTRGQGVGGYTF. Here the CDR3 DNA reads TGTGCCAGTAGTACCAGGGGACAGGGGGTAGGTGGCTACACCTTC.

This clonotype was picked up many times. The genes are TRBV12-3 or TRBV12-4 and TRBJ2-1; the match to TRBD1 covers 8 bases. This CDR3 has 13 residues. V trimming: 5 bases; J trimming: 7 bases; junction bases outside the gene matches: 4. The CDR3 bases are TGTGCCAGCAGTATCGACAGGGGTAATGAGCAGTTCTTC. Translation: CASSIDRGNEQFF.